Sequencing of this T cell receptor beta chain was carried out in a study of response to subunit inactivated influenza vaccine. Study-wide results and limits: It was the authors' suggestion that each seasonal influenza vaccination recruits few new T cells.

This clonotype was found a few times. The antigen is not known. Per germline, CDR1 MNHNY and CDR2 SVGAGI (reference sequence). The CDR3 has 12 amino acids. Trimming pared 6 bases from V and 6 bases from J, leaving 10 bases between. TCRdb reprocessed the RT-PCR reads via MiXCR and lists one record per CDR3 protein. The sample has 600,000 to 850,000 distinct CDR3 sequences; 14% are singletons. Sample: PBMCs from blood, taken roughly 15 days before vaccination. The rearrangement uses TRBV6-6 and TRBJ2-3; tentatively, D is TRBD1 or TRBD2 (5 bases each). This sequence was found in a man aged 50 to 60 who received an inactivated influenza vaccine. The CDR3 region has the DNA TGTGCCAGCAGACCAGAGGGGGATACGCAGTATTTT. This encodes CASRPEGDTQYF.